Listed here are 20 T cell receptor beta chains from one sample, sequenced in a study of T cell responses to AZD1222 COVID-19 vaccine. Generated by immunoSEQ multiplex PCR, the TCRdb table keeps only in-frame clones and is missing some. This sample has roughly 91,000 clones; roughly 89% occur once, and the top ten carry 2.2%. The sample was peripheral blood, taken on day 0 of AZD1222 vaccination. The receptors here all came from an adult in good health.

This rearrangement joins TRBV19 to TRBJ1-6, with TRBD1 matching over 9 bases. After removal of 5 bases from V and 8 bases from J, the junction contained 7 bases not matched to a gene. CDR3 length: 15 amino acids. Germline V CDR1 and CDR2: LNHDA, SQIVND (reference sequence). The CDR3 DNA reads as TGTGCCAGTAGTTCAGAGACAGGGGGGCATTCACCCCTCCACTTT. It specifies CASSSETGGHSPLHF.

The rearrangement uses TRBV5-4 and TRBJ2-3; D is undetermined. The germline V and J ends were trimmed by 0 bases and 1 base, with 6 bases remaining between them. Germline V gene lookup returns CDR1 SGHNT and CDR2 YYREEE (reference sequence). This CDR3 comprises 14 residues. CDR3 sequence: CASSLGAGTDTQYF. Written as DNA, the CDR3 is TGTGCCAGCAGCTTGGGGGCGGGCACAGATACGCAGTATTTT.

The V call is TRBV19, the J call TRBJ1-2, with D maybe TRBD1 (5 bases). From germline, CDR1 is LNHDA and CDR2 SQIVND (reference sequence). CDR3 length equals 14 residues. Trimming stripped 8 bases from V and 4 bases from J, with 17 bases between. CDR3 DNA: TGTGCCAGTCGAGTGGGGCCGAACGTCTATGGCTACACCTTC. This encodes CASRVGPNVYGYTF. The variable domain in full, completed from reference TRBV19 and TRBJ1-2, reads DGGITQSPKYLFRKEGQNVTLSCEQNLNHDAMYWYRQDPGQGLRLIYYSQIVNDFQKGDIAEGYSVSREKKESFPLTVTSAQKNPTAFYLCASRVGPNVYGYTFGSGTRLTVV.

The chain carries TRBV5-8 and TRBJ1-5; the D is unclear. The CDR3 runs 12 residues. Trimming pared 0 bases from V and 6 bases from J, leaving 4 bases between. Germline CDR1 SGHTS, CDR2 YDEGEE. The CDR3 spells CASSLDLQPQHF. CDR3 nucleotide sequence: TGTGCCAGCAGCTTGGATCTTCAGCCCCAGCATTTT.

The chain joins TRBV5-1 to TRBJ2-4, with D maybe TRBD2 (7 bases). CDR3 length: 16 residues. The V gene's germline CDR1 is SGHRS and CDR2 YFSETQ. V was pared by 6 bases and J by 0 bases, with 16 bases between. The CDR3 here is CASTLEGGPAKNIQYF. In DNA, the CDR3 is TGCGCCAGCACCCTGGAGGGGGGGCCAGCCAAAAACATTCAGTACTTC.

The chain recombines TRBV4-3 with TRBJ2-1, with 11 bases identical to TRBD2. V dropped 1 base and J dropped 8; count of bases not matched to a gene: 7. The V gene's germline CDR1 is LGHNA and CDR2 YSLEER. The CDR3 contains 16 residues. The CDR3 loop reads CASSQVGSGGAYEQFF. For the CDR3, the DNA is TGCGCCAGCAGCCAAGTTGGTAGCGGGGGGGCCTATGAGCAGTTCTTC.

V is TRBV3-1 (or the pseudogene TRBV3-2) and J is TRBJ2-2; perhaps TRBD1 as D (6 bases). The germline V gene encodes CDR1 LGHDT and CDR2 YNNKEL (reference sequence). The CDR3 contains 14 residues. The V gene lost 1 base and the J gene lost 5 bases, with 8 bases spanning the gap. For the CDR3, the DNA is TGTGCCAGCAGCCAAGCAGGGGTGACCGGGGAGCTGTTTTTT. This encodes CASSQAGVTGELFF.

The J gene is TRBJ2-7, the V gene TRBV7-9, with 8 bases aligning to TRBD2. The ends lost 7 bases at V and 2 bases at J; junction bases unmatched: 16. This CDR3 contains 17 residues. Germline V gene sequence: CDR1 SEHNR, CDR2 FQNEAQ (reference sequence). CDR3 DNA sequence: TGTGCCAGCACCAAAGGGACTTCCCTAGCGGGTCCCTACGAGCAGTACTTC. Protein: CASTKGTSLAGPYEQYF. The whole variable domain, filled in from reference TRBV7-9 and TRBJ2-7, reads DTGVSQNPRHKITKRGQNVTFRCDPISEHNRLYWYRQTLGQGPEFLTYFQNEAQLEKSRLLSDRFSAERPKGSFSTLEIQRTEQGDSAMYLCASTKGTSLAGPYEQYFGPGTRLTVT.

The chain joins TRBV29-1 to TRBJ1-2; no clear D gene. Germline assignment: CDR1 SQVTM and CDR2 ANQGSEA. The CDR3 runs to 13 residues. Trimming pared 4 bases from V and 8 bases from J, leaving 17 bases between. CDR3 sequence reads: CSVVYLQNGGYTF. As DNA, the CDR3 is TGCAGCGTTGTATACCTTCAAAACGGAGGCTACACCTTC.

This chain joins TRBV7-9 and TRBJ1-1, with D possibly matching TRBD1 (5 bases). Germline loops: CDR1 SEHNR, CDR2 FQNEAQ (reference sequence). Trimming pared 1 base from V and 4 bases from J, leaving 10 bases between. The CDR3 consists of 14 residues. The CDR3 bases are TGTGCCAGCAGCTTAGGCAGGGCGGGCACTGAAGCTTTCTTT. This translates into CASSLGRAGTEAFF.

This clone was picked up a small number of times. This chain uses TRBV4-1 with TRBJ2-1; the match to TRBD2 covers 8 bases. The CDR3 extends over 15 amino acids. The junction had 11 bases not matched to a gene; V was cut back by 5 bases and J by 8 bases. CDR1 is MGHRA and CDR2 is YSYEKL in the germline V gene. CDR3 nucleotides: TGCGCCAGCAGCACACTCGGGACTAGTTACTATGAGCAGTTCTTC. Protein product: CASSTLGTSYYEQFF.

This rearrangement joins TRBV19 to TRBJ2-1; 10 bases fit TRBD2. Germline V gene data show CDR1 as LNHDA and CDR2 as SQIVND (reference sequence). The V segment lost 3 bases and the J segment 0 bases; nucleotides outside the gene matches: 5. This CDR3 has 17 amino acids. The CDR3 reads CASSIRASGSSYNEQFF. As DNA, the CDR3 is TGTGCCAGTAGTATTAGGGCTAGCGGGAGCTCCTACAATGAGCAGTTCTTC.

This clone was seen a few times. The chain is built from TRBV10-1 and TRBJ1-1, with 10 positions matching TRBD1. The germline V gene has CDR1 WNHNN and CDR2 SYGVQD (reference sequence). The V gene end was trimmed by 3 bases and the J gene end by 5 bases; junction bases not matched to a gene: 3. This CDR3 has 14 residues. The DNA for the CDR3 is TGCGCCAGCAGTGAAGGGACAGGGGATACTGAAGCTTTCTTT. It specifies CASSEGTGDTEAFF.

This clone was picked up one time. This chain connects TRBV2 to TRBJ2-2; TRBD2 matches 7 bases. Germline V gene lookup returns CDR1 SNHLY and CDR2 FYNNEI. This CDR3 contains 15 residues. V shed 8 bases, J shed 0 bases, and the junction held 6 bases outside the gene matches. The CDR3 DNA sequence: TGTGCCAGCCGGTGGCGGGAGACGAACACCGGGGAGCTGTTTTTT. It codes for CASRWRETNTGELFF.

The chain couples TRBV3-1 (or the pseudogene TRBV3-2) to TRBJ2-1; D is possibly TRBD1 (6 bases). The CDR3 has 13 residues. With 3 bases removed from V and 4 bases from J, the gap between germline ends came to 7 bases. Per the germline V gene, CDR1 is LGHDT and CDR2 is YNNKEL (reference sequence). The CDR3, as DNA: TGTGCCAGCAGCCACGACAGGTACAATGAGCAGTTCTTC. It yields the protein CASSHDRYNEQFF.

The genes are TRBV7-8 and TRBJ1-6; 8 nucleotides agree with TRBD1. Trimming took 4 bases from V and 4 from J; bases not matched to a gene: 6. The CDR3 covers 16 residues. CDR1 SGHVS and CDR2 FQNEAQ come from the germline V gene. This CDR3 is CASSSRQGTYNSPLHF. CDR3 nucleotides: TGTGCCAGCAGCTCACGACAGGGGACGTATAATTCACCCCTCCACTTT.

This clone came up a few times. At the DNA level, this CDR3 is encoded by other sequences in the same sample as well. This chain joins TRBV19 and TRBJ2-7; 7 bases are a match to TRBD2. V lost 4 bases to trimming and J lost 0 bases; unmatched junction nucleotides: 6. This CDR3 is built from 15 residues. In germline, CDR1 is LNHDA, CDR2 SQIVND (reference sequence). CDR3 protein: CASSNPGGSSYEQYF. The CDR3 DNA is TGTGCCAGTAGTAACCCAGGCGGGAGCTCCTACGAGCAGTACTTC.

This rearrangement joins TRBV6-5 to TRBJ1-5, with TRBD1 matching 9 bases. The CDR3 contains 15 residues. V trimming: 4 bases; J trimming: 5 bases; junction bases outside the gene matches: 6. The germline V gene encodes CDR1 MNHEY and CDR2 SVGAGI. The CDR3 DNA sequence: TGTGCCAGCAGTTCCTCCGGGACAGGGTATCAGCCCCAGCATTTT. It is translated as CASSSSGTGYQPQHF.

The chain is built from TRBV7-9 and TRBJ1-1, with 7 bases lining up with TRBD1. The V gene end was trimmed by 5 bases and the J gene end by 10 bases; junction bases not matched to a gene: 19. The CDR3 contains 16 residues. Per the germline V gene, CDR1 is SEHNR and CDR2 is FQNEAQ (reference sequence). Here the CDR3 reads CASSPTGQEGVWGAFF. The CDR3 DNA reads TGTGCCAGCAGCCCGACAGGGCAGGAGGGGGTCTGGGGAGCTTTCTTT. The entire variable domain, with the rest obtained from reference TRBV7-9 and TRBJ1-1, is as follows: DTGVSQNPRHKITKRGQNVTFRCDPISEHNRLYWYRQTLGQGPEFLTYFQNEAQLEKSRLLSDRFSAERPKGSFSTLEIQRTEQGDSAMYLCASSPTGQEGVWGAFFGQGTRLTVV.

The CDR3, as DNA: TGTGCCAGCACCCCTGGACCACGACGGACCACCGGGGAGCTGTTTTTT. Translated: CASTPGPRRTTGELFF. This chain joins TRBV28 and TRBJ2-2; D unclear. This CDR3 has 16 residues. V was cut by 7 bases and J by 4 bases, with 19 bases left in between. Germline V gives CDR1 MDHEN, CDR2 SYDVKM.